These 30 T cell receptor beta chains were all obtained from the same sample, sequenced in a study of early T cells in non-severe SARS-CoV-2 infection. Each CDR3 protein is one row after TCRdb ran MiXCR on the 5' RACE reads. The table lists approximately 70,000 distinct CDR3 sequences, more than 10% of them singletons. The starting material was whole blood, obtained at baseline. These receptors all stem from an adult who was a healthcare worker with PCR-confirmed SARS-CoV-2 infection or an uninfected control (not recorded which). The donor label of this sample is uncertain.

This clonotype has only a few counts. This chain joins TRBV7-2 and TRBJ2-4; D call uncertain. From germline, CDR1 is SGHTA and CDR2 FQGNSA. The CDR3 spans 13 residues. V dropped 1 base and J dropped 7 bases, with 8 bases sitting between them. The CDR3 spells CASSLDARNIQYF. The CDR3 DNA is TGTGCCAGCAGCTTAGACGCACGGAACATTCAGTACTTC. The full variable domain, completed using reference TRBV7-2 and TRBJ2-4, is GAGVSQSPSNKVTEKGKDVELRCDPISGHTALYWYRQSLGQGLEFLIYFQGNSAPDKSGLPSDRFSAERTGGSVSTLTIQRTQQEDSAVYLCASSLDARNIQYFGAGTRLSVL.

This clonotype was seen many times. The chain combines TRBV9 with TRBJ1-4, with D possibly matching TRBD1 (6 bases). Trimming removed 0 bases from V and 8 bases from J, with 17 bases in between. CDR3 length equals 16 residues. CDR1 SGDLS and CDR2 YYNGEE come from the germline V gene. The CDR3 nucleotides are TGTGCCAGCAGCGTAGAGCAGGGGTATTTCCGGGAAAAACTGTTTTTT. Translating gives CASSVEQGYFREKLFF.

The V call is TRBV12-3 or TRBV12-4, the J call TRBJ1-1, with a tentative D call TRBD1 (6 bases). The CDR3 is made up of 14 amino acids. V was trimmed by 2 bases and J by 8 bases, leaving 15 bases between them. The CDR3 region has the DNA TGTGCCAGCAGTTTAAGAAGGGGGAACCAGGAAGCTTTCTTT. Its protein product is CASSLRRGNQEAFF.

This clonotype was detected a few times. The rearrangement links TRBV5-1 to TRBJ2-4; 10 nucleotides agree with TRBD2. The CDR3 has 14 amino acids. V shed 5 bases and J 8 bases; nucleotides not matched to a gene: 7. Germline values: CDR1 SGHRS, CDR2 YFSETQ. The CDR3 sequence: CASSWGLANDIQYF. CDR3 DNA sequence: TGCGCCAGCAGTTGGGGACTAGCGAACGACATTCAGTACTTC.

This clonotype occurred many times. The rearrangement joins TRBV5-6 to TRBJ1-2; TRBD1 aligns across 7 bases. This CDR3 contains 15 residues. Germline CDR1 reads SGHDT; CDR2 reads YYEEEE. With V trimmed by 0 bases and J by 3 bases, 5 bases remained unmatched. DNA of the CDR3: TGTGCCAGCAGCTTGGTGCGACAGGGATACTATGGCTACACCTTC. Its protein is CASSLVRQGYYGYTF.

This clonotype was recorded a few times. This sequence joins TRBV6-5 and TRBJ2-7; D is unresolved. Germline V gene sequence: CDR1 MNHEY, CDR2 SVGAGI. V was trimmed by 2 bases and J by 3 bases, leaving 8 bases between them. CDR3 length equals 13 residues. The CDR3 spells CASSYAVYYEQYF. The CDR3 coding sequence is TGTGCCAGCAGTTACGCGGTCTACTACGAGCAGTACTTC.

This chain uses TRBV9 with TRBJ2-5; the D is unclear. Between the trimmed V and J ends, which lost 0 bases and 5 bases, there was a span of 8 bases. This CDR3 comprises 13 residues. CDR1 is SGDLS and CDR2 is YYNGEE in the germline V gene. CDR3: CASSVEGIETQYF. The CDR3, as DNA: TGTGCCAGCAGCGTAGAAGGGATCGAGACCCAGTACTTC.

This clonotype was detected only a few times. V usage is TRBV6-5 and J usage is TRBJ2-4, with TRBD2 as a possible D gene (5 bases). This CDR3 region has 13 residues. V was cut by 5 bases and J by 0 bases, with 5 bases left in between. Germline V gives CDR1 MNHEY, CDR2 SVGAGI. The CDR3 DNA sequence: TGTGCCAGCAGTGCGGGAGCCAAAAACATTCAGTACTTC. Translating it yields CASSAGAKNIQYF.

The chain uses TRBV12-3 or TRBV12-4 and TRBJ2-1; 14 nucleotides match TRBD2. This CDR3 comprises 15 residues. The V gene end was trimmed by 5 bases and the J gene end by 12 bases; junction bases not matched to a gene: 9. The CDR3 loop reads CASSPGLAGGRRQFF. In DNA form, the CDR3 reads TGTGCCAGCAGTCCAGGACTAGCGGGAGGCCGGAGGCAGTTCTTC.

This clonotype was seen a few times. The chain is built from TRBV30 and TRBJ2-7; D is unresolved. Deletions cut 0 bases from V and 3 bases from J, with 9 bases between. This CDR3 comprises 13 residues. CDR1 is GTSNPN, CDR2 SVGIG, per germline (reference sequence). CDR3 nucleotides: TGTGCCTGGAGTGTTGGAGTGGACTACGAGCAGTACTTC. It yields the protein CAWSVGVDYEQYF.

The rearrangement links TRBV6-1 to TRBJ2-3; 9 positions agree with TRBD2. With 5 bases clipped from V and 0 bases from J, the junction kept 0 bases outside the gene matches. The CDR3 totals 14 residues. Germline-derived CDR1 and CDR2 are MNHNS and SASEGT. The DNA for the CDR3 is TGTGCCAGCAGTCTAGCGGGGAGCACAGATACGCAGTATTTT. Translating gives CASSLAGSTDTQYF.

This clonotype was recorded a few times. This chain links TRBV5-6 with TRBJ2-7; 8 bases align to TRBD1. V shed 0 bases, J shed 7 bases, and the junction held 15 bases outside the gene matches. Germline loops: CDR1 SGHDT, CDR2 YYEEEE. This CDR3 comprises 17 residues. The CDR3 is CASSLVPGGMETIEQYF. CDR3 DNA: TGTGCCAGCAGCTTGGTTCCAGGGGGCATGGAGACGATTGAGCAGTACTTC.

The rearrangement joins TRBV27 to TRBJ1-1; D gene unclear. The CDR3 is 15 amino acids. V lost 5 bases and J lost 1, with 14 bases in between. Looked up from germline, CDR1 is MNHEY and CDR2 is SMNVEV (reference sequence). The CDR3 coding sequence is TGTGCCAGCAGTGATAGGGCGCACGGGAACACTGAAGCTTTCTTT. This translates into CASSDRAHGNTEAFF.

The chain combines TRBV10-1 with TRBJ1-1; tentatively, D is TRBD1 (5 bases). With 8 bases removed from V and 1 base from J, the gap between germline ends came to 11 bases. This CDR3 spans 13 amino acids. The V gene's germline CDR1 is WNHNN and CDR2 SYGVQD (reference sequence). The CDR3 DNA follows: TGCGCCAGCGGATCTACAGGGAACACTGAAGCTTTCTTT. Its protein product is CASGSTGNTEAFF.

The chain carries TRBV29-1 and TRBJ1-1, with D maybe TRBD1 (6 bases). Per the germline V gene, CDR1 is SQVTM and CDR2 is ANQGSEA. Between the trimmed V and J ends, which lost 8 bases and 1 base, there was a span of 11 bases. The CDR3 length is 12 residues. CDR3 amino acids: CSSRDTNTEAFF. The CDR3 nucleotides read TGCAGCTCCCGGGACACGAACACTGAAGCTTTCTTT.

The CDR3 loop is CASSYTDMNTEAFF. Here the CDR3 DNA reads TGTGCCAGCAGTTACACAGACATGAACACTGAAGCTTTCTTT. This chain uses TRBV6-6 with TRBJ1-1; D is uncertain. This CDR3 spans 14 amino acids. CDR1 is MNHNY, CDR2 SVGAGI, per germline (reference sequence). The V end was cut by 2 bases, the J end by 0 bases, with 7 bases between.

CDR3: CASSLRLIADTQYF. The CDR3 coding sequence is TGTGCCAGCAGCTTACGACTAATTGCAGATACGCAGTATTTT. This sequence joins TRBV7-2 and TRBJ2-3, with D tentatively TRBD2 (5 bases). The V and J ends lost 2 bases and 4 bases respectively, with 10 bases between them. The CDR3 extends over 14 amino acids. Germline loops: CDR1 SGHTA, CDR2 FQGNSA.

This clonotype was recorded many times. CDR3 region: CASSVSRMGFPSTGELFF. CDR3 nucleotides: TGTGCCAGCAGCGTCTCCCGGATGGGGTTTCCCAGTACCGGGGAGCTGTTTTTT. The J gene is TRBJ2-2, the V gene TRBV9; D remains ambiguous. The germline CDR1 and CDR2 sequences are SGDLS and YYNGEE. V was shortened by 2 bases and J by 5 bases, with 22 bases between the two germline ends. This CDR3 region has 18 residues.

Here the CDR3 reads CASSPLLGSGMNTEAFF. In nucleotides, the CDR3 is TGTGCCAGCTCACCACTACTTGGGTCGGGAATGAACACTGAAGCTTTCTTT. The chain joins TRBV18 to TRBJ1-1; D ambiguous. V gave up 1 base and J gave up 0 bases, with 15 bases separating them. Germline CDR1 and CDR2: KGHSH and LQKENI. This CDR3 has 17 residues.

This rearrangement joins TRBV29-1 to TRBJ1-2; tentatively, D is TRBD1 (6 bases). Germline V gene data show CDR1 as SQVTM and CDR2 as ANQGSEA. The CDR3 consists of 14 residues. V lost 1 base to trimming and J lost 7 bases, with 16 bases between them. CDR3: CSVEAQSGVGGYTF. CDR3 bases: TGCAGCGTTGAAGCGCAATCAGGGGTTGGTGGCTACACCTTC.

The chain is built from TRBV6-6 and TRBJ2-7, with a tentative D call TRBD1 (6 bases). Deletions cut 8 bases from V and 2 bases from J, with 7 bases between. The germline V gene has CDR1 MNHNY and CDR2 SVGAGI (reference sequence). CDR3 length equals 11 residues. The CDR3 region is CASSGAYEQYF. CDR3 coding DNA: TGTGCCAGCTCAGGGGCCTACGAGCAGTACTTC.

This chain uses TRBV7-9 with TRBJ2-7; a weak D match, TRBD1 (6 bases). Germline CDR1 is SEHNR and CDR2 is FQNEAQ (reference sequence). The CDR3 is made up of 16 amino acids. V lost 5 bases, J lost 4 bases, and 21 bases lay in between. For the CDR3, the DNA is TGTGCCAGCAGCCGAGGTGGGGGCAGGAATCCTTACGAGCAGTACTTC. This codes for CASSRGGGRNPYEQYF.

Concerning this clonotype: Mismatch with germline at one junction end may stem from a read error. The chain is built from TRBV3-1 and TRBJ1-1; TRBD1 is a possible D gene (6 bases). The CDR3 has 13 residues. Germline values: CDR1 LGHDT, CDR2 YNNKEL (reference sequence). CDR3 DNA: TGTGCCAGCAGCCGGGGGGCGATCACAGCCGTGAAATTT. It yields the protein CASSRGAITAVKF.

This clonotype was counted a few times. CDR3 in amino acids: CASSLGAGLREQYF. As DNA, the CDR3 is TGTGCCAGCAGCTTAGGGGCAGGCCTACGGGAGCAGTACTTC. The V call is TRBV7-7, the J call TRBJ2-7, with D unresolved. This CDR3 is built from 14 residues. V was clipped by 1 base and J by 7 bases, with 14 bases between them. CDR1 SSHAT and CDR2 FNYEAQ come from the germline V gene (reference sequence).

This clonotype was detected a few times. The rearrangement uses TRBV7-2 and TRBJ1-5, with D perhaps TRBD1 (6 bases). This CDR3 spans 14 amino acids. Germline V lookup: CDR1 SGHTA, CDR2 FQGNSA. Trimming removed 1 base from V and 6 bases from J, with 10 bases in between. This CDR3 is CASSLELGGQPQHF. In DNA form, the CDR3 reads TGTGCCAGCAGCTTAGAGTTAGGGGGTCAGCCCCAGCATTTT.

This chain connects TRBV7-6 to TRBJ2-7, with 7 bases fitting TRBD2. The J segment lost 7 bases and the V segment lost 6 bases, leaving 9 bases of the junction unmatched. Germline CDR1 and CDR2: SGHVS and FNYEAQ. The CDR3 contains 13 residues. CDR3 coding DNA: TGTGCCAGCAGTCTCGGGGGGAGGGCTGAGCAGTACTTC. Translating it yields CASSLGGRAEQYF.

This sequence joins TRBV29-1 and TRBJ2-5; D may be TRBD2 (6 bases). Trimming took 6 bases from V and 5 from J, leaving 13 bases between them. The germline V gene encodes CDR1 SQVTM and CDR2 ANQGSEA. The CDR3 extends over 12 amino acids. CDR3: CSVKPGGETQYF. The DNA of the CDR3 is TGCAGCGTGAAGCCCGGAGGGGAGACCCAGTACTTC.

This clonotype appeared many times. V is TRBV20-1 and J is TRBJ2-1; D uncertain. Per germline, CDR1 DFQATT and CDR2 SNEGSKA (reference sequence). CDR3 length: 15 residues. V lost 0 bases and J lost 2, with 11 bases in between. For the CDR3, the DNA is TGCAGTGCTAGAGATCAGGACGGAGCCTACAATGAGCAGTTCTTC. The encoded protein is CSARDQDGAYNEQFF.

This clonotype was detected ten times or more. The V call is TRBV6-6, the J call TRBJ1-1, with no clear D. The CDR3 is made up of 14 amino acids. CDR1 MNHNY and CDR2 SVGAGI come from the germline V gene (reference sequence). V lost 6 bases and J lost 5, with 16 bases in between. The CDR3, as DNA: TGTGCCAGCAGCGAACAAGACGCGGGAACTGAAGCTTTCTTT. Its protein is CASSEQDAGTEAFF.

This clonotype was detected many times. The CDR3 nucleotides read TGTGCCAGCAGTTTTGGGAGGCGGGGGAGGACCGGGGAGCTGTTTTTT. It encodes CASSFGRRGRTGELFF. The genes are TRBV12-3 or TRBV12-4 and TRBJ2-2; 7 bases line up with TRBD2. This CDR3 spans 16 amino acids. V was pared by 3 bases and J by 5 bases, with 9 bases of the junction left unmatched.